A selection of T cell receptor beta chains follows, all from one sample in a study of T cell repertoires in cytomegalovirus infection. TCRdb independently ran MiXCR on the reads; one entry per CDR3 protein. The sample has more than 350,000 distinct CDR3 sequences, approximately 30% seen once; the top ten hold roughly an eighth. What was sequenced was PBMCs. The receptors shown here come from a human donor in good health (CMV status not recorded). Some clones in this sample may be carry-over from other donors' samples. CDR3s leave out the opening cysteine and the closing phenylalanine or tryptophan.

V gene	J gene	CDR3 protein
TRBV7-8	TRBJ2-1	ASSTPRRAEPGSAYNEQF
TRBV18	TRBJ2-1	ASSPYAGDSSYNEQF
TRBV9	TRBJ1-1	ASSVEAGRVNTEAF
TRBV10-3	TRBJ1-1	AISGQYRNTEAF
TRBV2	TRBJ2-7	ASSITYEQY
TRBV7-2	TRBJ1-2	ASSKRGDQNGYT
TRBV6-6	TRBJ2-1	ASSYTGSNEQF
TRBV20-1	TRBJ2-1	SAEDRGTYNEQF
TRBV11-3	TRBJ2-1	ASSRGGTSYNEQF
TRBV12-3/TRBV12-4	TRBJ1-5	ASSLGQAATGAQH
TRBV6-1	TRBJ1-1	ASRHGQNRNTEAF
TRBV18	TRBJ2-7	ASSPTKNYEQY
TRBV20-1	TRBJ1-1	SAFPQWQGNTEAF
TRBV20-1	TRBJ2-3	SARDRGILGDTQY
TRBV6-1	TRBJ1-1	ASSQSRSGRGMNTEAF
TRBV2	TRBJ2-2	ASSGWGTGGLGYTGELF
TRBV5-3	TRBJ2-5	ATGQGTQETQY
TRBV5-6	TRBJ1-1	ASSSWDRVEAF
TRBV12-3/TRBV12-4	TRBJ1-6	ASSFTGKPLH
TRBV12-3/TRBV12-4	TRBJ1-5	ASSSGARQPQH
TRBV11-2	TRBJ1-6	ASSFERTLSPLP
TRBV11-2	TRBJ2-2	ASSLNRQGGTGELF
TRBV4-1	TRBJ2-5	ASGPGQGAEETQY
TRBV6-6	TRBJ2-3	ASRTDRGQY
TRBV6-1	TRBJ2-1	ATGGQGTGEQF
TRBV7-4	TRBJ2-7	ASSLGQWYEQY
TRBV7-9	TRBJ2-1	ASSLASGQPIGDEQF
TRBV20-1	TRBJ2-5	SALDYRHIQETQY
TRBV5-6	TRBJ1-3	ASSPHRGPGNTIS
TRBV7-4	TRBJ2-1	ASSSNRDRVF
TRBV7-4	TRBJ2-5	ASSYRTSGGQETQY
TRBV7-9	TRBJ2-2	ASSPYWANTGELF
TRBV18	TRBJ2-2	ASSPLPLGASNTGELF
TRBV12-3/TRBV12-4	TRBJ2-1	ASSFRGGSNNEQF
TRBV7-8	TRBJ2-7	ASSIRQGAYEQY
TRBV7-9	TRBJ2-3	ASSPNTPRGQTSGIDTQY
TRBV12-3/TRBV12-4	TRBJ2-1	ASSFATFRQF
TRBV7-8	TRBJ1-1	ASSFQGRVTEAF
TRBV7-2	TRBJ1-5	ASSLRKGLRDQPQH
TRBV7-9	TRBJ2-2	ASSQMTGSTGELF
TRBV28	TRBJ1-5	ATEEGGRTNQPQH
TRBV20-1	TRBJ1-1	SAISSMNTEAF
TRBV4-2	TRBJ2-2	ASSQDPGGETGELF
TRBV7-2	TRBJ2-1	ASPPLAGGTNEQF
TRBV29-1	TRBJ2-1	SVDLAGIYNEQF
TRBV7-9	TRBJ2-1	ASSFGDRARNEQF
TRBV6-2/TRBV6-3	TRBJ2-1	ASSYRWDTLYNEQF
TRBV5-6	TRBJ2-1	ASSFSGVPRDEQF
TRBV19	TRBJ1-5	ASRTDRGLDQPQH
TRBV6-5	TRBJ2-5	ASSNLGLRQETQY
TRBV20-1	TRBJ2-2	SARGGINTGELF
TRBV7-9	TRBJ2-3	ASKPSWTDTQY
TRBV24-1	TRBJ1-1	ATSLGGGNTEAF